This TCR delta chain was obtained from a study of gamma-delta T cells after stem cell transplantation. Germline CDR1 GEAIGNYY, CDR2 EKD. CDR3 size: 20 residues. The V end was cut by 2 bases, the J end by 0 bases, with 24 bases between. In its sample, this clone ranks as medium-sized. TCRdb reanalysed the RT-PCR reads with CATT. The table has thousands of delta-chain clones, around 1.8% seen once. The clonotype was recovered from a human donor. It is not recorded whose cells these are; they may come from a transplant donor. The sequenced sample was gamma-delta T cells. The gene calls are TRDV2 and TRDJ2; maybe TRDD3 (5 bases). CDR3 protein: CACDILGGGARGALTAQLFF. The CDR3 DNA sequence: TGTGCCTGTGACATACTAGGAGGGGGGGCCCGAGGAGCTTTGACAGCACAACTCTTCTTT.